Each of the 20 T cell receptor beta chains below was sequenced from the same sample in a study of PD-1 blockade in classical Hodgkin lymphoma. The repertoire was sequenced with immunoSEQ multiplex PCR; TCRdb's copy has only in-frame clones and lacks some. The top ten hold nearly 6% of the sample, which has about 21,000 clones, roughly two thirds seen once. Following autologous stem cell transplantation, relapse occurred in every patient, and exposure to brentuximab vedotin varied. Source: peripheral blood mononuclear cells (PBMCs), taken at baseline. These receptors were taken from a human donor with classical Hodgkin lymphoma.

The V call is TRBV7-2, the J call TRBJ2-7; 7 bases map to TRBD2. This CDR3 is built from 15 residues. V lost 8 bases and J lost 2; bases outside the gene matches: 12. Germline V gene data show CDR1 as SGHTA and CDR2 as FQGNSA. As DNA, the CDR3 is TGTGCCAGCGCCGTCCAGGCTAGCGGAGCCTACGAGCAGTACTTC. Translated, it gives CASAVQASGAYEQYF. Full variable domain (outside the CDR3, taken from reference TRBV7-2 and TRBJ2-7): GAGVSQSPSNKVTEKGKDVELRCDPISGHTALYWYRQSLGQGLEFLIYFQGNSAPDKSGLPSDRFSAERTGGSVSTLTIQRTQQEDSAVYLCASAVQASGAYEQYFGPGTRLTVT.

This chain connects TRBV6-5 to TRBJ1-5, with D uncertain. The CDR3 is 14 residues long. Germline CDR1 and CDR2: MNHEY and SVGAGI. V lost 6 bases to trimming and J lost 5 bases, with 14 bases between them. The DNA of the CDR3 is TGTGCCAGCAGCGCCTCTGGACTGTATCAGCCCCAGCATTTT. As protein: CASSASGLYQPQHF.

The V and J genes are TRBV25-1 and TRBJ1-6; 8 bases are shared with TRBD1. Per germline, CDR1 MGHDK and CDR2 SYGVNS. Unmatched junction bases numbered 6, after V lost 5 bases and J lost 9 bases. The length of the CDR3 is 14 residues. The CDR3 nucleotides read TGTGCCAGCAGTCTCACAGGGGGGCGTTCACCCCTCCACTTT. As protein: CASSLTGGRSPLHF.

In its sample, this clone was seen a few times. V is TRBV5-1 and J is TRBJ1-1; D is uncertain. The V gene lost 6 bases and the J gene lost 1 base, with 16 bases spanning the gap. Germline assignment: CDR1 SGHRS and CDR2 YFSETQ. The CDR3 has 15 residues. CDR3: CASMSENRANTEAFF. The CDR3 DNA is TGCGCCAGCATGTCGGAGAATCGCGCGAACACTGAAGCTTTCTTT.

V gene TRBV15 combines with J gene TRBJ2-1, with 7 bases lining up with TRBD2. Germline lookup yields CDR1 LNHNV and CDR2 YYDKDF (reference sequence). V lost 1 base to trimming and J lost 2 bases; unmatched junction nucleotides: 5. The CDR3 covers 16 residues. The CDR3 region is CATSRVWGGPYNEQFF. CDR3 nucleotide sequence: TGTGCCACCAGCAGAGTATGGGGGGGTCCCTACAATGAGCAGTTCTTC.

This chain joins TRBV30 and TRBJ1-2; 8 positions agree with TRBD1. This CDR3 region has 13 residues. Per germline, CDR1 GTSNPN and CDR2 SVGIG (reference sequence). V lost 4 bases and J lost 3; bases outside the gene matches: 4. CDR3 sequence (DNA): TGTGCCTGGACAGGGGGCGCACACTATGGCTACACCTTC. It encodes CAWTGGAHYGYTF.

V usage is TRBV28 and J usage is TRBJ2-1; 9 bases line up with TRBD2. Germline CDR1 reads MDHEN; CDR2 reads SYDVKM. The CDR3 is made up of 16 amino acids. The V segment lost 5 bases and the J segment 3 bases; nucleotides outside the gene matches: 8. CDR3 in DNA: TGTGCCAGCAGTGATTTAGCGGGAGAAAACTACAATGAGCAGTTCTTC. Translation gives CASSDLAGENYNEQFF.

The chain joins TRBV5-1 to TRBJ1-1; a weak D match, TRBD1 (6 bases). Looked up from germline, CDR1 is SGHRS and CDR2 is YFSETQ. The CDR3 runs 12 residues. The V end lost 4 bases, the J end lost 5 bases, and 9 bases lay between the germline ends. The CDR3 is CASSIGQTEAFF. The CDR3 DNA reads TGCGCCAGCAGCATTGGACAGACTGAAGCTTTCTTT.

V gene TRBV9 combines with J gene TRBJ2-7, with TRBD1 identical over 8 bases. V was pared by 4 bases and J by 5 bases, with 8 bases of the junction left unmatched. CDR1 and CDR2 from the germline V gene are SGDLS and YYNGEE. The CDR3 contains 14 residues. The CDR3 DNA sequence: TGTGCCAGCAGCCCGAGGACAGGGAGGAACGAGCAGTACTTC. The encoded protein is CASSPRTGRNEQYF.

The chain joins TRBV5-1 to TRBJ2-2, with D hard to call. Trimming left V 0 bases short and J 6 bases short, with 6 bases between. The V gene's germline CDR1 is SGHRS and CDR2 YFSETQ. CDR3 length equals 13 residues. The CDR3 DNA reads TGCGCCAGCAGCTTGGGCGTGGCCGGGGAGCTGTTTTTT. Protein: CASSLGVAGELFF.

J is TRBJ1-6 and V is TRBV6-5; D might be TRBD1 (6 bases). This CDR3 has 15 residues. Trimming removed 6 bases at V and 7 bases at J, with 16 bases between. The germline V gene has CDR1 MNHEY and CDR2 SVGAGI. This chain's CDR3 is CASSPRGRVNSPLHF. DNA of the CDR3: TGTGCCAGCAGCCCCAGGGGTAGGGTCAATTCACCCCTCCACTTT.

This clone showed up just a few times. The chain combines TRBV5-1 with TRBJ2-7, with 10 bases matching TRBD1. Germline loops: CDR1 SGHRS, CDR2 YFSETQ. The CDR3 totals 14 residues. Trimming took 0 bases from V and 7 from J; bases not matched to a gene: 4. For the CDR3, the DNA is TGCGCCAGCAGCTTGGGGGACAGGGGTTTGGAGCAGTACTTC. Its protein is CASSLGDRGLEQYF.

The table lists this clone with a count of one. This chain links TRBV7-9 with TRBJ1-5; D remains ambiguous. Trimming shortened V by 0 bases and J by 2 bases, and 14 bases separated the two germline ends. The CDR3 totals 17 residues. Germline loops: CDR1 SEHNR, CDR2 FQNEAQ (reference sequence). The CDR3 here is CASSLASGGTGNQPQHF. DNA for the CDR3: TGTGCCAGCAGCTTAGCAAGCGGCGGAACCGGCAATCAGCCCCAGCATTTT.

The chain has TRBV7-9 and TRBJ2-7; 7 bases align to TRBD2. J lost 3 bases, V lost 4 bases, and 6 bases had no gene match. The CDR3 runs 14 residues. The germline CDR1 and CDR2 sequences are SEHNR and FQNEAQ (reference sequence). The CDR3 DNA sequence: TGTGCCAGCAGCTCGGGGGGAGGAAGCTACGAGCAGTACTTC. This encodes CASSSGGGSYEQYF.

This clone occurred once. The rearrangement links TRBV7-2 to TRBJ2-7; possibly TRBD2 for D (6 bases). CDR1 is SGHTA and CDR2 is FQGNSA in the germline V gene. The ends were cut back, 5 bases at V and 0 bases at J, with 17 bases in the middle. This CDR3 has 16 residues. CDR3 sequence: CASSPGLSRGSYEQYF. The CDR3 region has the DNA TGTGCCAGCAGCCCGGGACTTTCCCGGGGCTCCTACGAGCAGTACTTC.

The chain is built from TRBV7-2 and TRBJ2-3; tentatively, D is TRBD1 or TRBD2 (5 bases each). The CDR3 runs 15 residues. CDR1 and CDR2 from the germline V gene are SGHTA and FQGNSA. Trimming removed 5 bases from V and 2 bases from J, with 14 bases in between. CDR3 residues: CASSRDGMNTDTQYF. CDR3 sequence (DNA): TGTGCCAGCAGCCGGGACGGTATGAACACAGATACGCAGTATTTT.

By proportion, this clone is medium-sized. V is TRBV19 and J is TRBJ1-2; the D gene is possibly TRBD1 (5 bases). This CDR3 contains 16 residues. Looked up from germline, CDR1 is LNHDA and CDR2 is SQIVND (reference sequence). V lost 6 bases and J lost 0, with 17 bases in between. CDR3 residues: CASRGTGEPSNYGYTF. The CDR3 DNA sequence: TGTGCCAGTAGGGGCACGGGGGAACCCTCTAACTATGGCTACACCTTC.

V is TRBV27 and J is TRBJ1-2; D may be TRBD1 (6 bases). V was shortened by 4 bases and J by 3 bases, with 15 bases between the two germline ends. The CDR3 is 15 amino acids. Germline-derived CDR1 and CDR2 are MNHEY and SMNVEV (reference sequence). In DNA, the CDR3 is TGTGCCAGCAGTTCTAGGACAGACGGAGACTATGGCTACACCTTC. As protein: CASSSRTDGDYGYTF.

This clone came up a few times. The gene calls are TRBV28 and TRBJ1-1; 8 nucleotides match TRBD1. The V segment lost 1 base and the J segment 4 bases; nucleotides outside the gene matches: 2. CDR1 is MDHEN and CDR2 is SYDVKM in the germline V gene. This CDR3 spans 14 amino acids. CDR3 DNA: TGTGCCAGCAGTTTATCAGGGGGCCCCACTGAAGCTTTCTTT. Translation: CASSLSGGPTEAFF.

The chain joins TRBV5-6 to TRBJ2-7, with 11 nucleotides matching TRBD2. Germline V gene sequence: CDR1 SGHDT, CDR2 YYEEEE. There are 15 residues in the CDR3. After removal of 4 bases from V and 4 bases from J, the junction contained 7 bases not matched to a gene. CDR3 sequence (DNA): TGTGCCAGCAGCACCCTAGCGGGGGGCGCTTACGAGCAGTACTTC. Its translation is CASSTLAGGAYEQYF.